These T cell receptor beta chains were read from a single sample in a study of Ad26.COV2.S vaccination and SARS-CoV-2 variants. This table comes from immunoSEQ multiplex PCR, and its TCRdb copy is limited to in-frame clones, with some not included. The table includes 410,000 or so clones, about nine tenths detected once. The specimen comprised peripheral blood, sampled in a trial of Ad26.COV2.S vaccine versus placebo. These receptors originate from a person aged 18-60 years who received the Ad26.COV2.S COVID-19 vaccine or a placebo. Both conserved end residues are part of each CDR3. The D gene is left open where the match is weak. Rows may omit the clone size; those that give it use once, few, many or a size class.

TRBV19	TRBJ2-7	-	-	CASSIGGNMNEQYF	TGTGCCAGTAGTATAGGGGGGAACATGAACGAGCAGTACTTC
TRBV6-5	TRBJ1-5	-	-	CASNGANQPQHF	TGTGCCAGCAACGGGGCCAATCAGCCCCAGCATTTT
TRBV18	TRBJ2-7	-	TRBD1	CASSPREQGGYEQYF	TGTGCCAGCTCACCAAGAGAACAGGGGGGCTACGAGCAGTACTTC
TRBV6-5	TRBJ1-3	-	-	CASSYSRSSGNTIYF	TGTGCCAGCAGTTACTCGAGGAGCTCTGGAAACACCATATATTTT
TRBV9	TRBJ2-2	-	-	CATGPGNTGELFF	TGTGCCACCGGTCCGGGGAACACCGGGGAGCTGTTTTTT
TRBV29-1	TRBJ2-3	once	-	CSVVHAGRSTDTQYF	TGCAGCGTCGTACATGCGGGGAGGAGCACAGATACGCAGTATTTT
TRBV20-1	TRBJ2-1	-	-	CSASLTVINEQFF	TGCAGTGCTAGTCTGACAGTAATCAATGAGCAGTTCTTC
TRBV19	TRBJ2-7	-	-	CASSTQSGRGYEQYF	TGTGCCAGTAGTACCCAAAGCGGGCGCGGCTACGAGCAGTACTTC
TRBV11-2	TRBJ1-1	-	-	CASSLGRATEAFF	TGTGCCAGCAGCCTAGGGAGGGCCACTGAAGCTTTCTTT
TRBV6-2/TRBV6-3	TRBJ1-5	-	TRBD1	CASSYSRTGMTEPQHF	TGTGCCAGCAGTTACTCGAGGACAGGGATGACGGAGCCCCAGCATTTT
TRBV6-5	TRBJ1-2	-	-	CASSRYFLPNYGYTF	TGTGCCAGCAGTCGGTATTTCCTCCCTAACTATGGCTACACCTTC
TRBV7-9	TRBJ1-4	-	-	CASTRGDVGEKLFF	TGTGCCAGCACCCGGGGGGACGTGGGTGAAAAACTGTTTTTT
TRBV5-6	TRBJ2-1	-	-	CASSLGPGISYNEQFF	TGTGCCAGCAGCTTGGGACCGGGGATCTCCTACAATGAGCAGTTCTTC
TRBV5-1	TRBJ2-5	-	-	CASSFTGTLETQYF	TGCGCCAGCAGCTTCACCGGGACTTTGGAGACCCAGTACTTC
TRBV28	TRBJ1-5	-	TRBD1	CASSGQGLGGPQHF	TGTGCCAGCAGCGGACAGGGGTTAGGGGGGCCCCAGCATTTT
TRBV7-2	TRBJ1-5	-	-	CASSSDRNQPQHF	TGTGCCAGCAGCTCCGACAGAAATCAGCCCCAGCATTTT
TRBV7-2	TRBJ2-3	-	TRBD2	CASSFFLAGDITDTQYF	TGTGCCAGCAGCTTTTTTCTAGCGGGGGACATCACAGATACGCAGTATTTT
TRBV19	TRBJ1-2	-	-	CASSIGRQKNYGYTF	TGTGCCAGTAGTATAGGGCGACAGAAGAACTATGGCTACACCTTC
TRBV6-2/TRBV6-3	TRBJ1-6	-	-	CASSYGHPGYSPLHF	TGTGCCAGCAGTTACGGACACCCGGGATATTCACCCCTCCACTTT
TRBV19	TRBJ2-1	-	TRBD1	CASSPTGGAYNEQFF	TGTGCCAGTAGTCCTACAGGGGGTGCCTACAATGAGCAGTTCTTC
TRBV30	TRBJ2-7	-	TRBD1	CAWSPGTGNYEQYF	TGTGCCTGGAGCCCAGGGACAGGGAACTACGAGCAGTACTTC
TRBV4-3	TRBJ1-6	-	-	CASSWGGQNSPLHF	TGCGCCAGCAGCTGGGGGGGTCAAAATTCACCCCTCCACTTT
TRBV18	TRBJ2-2	-	TRBD1	CASSLGTGNTGELFF	TGTGCCAGCTCACTGGGGACAGGAAACACCGGGGAGCTGTTTTTT
TRBV12-5	TRBJ2-7	-	TRBD1	CASGLEDRAPHEQYF	TGTGCTAGTGGTTTGGAGGACAGGGCTCCTCACGAGCAGTACTTC
TRBV27	TRBJ1-5	-	-	CASSSGTYSNQPQHF	TGTGCCAGCAGTTCAGGGACGTATAGCAATCAGCCCCAGCATTTT
TRBV12-3/TRBV12-4	TRBJ2-5	-	-	CASSLRGGGTQYF	TGTGCCAGCAGTTTAAGGGGTGGCGGGACCCAGTACTTC
TRBV3-1/TRBV3-2	TRBJ2-2	-	-	CASSPARMGVNTGELFF	TGTGCCAGCAGCCCTGCAAGGATGGGGGTTAACACCGGGGAGCTGTTTTTT
TRBV6-5	TRBJ1-5	-	-	CASSPSPGEVKPQHF	TGTGCCAGCAGTCCCTCCCCCGGGGAGGTAAAGCCCCAGCATTTT
TRBV21-1	TRBJ1-5	-	-	CASSKVGRVSRQPQHF	TGTGCCAGCAGCAAGGTCGGCAGGGTGTCGCGACAGCCCCAGCATTTT
TRBV19	TRBJ2-5	-	-	CASSMGHVRAYQETQYF	TGTGCCAGTAGTATGGGGCACGTGAGGGCGTACCAAGAGACCCAGTACTTC
TRBV19	TRBJ2-4	-	-	CASTGGRTNIQYF	TGTGCCAGTACCGGGGGAAGGACAAACATTCAGTACTTC
TRBV27	TRBJ2-5	once	TRBD2	CASSLSIGTSGGPNF	TGTGCCAGCAGTTTATCGATAGGGACTAGCGGGGGCCCAAACTTC
TRBV4-3	TRBJ2-3	-	TRBD1	CASSQSTGYGGDTQYF	TGCGCCAGCAGCCAATCGACAGGGTATGGGGGAGATACGCAGTATTTT
TRBV19	TRBJ2-5	-	-	CASSPNIGTRLETQYF	TGTGCCAGTAGTCCAAACATAGGAACAAGGCTAGAGACCCAGTACTTC
TRBV4-1	TRBJ2-2	-	TRBD2	CASSYGTSGGANTGELFF	TGCGCCAGCAGCTACGGGACTAGCGGGGGGGCAAACACCGGGGAGCTGTTTTTT
TRBV5-1	TRBJ2-3	-	-	CASSRGRRETDTQYF	TGCGCCAGCAGCAGGGGAAGGAGGGAGACGGATACGCAGTATTTT
TRBV30	TRBJ2-1	-	-	CAWIVQETGQFF	TGTGCCTGGATAGTACAGGAGACTGGTCAGTTCTTC
TRBV15	TRBJ1-5	once	-	CATSRAMRAGSDQPQHF	TGTGCCACCAGCAGAGCAATGAGGGCAGGGAGTGATCAGCCCCAGCATTTT
TRBV20-1	TRBJ1-4	-	-	CSASSPGAANEKLFF	TGCAGTGCTAGTAGTCCGGGGGCCGCTAATGAAAAACTGTTTTTT
TRBV10-3	TRBJ1-5	-	-	CAISAGGGRNSNQPQHF	TGTGCCATCAGCGCGGGCGGAGGGAGGAATAGCAATCAGCCCCAGCATTTT